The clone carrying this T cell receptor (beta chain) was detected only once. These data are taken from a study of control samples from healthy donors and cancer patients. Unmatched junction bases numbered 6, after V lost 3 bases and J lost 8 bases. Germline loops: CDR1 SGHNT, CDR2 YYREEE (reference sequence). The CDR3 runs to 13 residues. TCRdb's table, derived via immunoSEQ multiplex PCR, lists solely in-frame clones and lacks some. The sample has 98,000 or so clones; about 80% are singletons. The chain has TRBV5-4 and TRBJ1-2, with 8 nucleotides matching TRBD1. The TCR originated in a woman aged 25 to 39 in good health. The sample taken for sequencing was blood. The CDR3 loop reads CASSSVTGEGYTF. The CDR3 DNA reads TGTGCCAGCAGCTCCGTGACAGGGGAAGGCTACACCTTC.